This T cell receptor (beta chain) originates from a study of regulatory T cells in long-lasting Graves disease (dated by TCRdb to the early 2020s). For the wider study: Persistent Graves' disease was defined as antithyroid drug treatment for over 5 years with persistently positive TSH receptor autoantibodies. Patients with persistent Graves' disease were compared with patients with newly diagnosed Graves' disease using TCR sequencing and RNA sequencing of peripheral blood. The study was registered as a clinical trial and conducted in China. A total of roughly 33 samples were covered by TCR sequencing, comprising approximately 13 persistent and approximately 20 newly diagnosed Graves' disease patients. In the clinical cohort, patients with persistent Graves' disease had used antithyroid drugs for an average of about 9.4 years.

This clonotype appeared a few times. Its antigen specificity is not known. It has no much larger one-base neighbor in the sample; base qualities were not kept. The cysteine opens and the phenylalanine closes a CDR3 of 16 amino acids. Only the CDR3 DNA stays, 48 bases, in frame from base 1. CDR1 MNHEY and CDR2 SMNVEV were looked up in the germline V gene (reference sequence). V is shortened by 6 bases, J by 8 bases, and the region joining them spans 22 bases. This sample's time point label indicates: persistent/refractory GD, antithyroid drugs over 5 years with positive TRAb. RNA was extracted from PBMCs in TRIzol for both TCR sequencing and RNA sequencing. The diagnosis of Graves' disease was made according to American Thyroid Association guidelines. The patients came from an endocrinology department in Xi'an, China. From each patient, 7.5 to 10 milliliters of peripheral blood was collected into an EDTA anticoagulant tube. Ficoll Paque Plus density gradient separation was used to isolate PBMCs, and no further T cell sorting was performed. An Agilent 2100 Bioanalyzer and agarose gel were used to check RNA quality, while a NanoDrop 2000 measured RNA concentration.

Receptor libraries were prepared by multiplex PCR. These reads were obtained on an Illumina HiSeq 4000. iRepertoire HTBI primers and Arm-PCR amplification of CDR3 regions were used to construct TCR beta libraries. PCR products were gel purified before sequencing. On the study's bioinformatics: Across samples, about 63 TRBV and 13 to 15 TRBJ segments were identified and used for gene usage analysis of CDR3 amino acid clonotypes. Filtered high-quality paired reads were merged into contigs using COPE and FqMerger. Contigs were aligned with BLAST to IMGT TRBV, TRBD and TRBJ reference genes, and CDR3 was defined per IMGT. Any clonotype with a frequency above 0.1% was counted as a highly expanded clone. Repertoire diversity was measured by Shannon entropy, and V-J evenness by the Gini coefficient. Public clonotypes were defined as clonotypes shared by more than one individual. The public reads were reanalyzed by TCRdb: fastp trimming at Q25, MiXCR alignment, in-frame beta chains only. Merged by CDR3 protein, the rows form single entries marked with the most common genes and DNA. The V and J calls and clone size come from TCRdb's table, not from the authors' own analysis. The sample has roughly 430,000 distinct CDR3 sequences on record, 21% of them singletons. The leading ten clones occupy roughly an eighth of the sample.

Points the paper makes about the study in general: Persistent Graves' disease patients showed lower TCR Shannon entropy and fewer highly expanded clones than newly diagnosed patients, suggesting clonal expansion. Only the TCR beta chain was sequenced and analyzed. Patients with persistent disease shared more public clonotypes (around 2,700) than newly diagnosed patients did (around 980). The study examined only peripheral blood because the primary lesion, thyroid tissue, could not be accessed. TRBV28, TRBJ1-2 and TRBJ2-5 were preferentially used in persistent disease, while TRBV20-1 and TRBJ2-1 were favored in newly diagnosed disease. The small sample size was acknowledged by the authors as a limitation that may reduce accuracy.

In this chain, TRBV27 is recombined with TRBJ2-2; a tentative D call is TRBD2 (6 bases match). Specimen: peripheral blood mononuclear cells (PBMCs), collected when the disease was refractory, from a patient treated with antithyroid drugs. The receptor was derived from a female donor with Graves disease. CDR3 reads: CASSTPSRERLGELFF. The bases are TGTGCCAGCAGCACCCCTAGCCGGGAGAGGCTAGGGGAGCTGTTTTTT.